The next 17 T cell receptor beta chains were all read from a single sample in a study of identical twins. TCRdb analysed the 5' RACE reads with MiXCR anew, one entry per CDR3 protein. The table lists a few hundred thousand distinct CDR3 sequences, nearly 10% of them singletons. This sample also appeared in a second study, on yellow fever vaccine responses in identical twins.

Sequencing was done on a sample of PBMCs. These receptors all stem from a woman younger than 35 in good health.

This clonotype was detected only a few times. The CDR3 protein is CASSADRDTYEQYF. The CDR3 DNA is TGTGCCAGCAGTGCGGACAGGGATACCTACGAGCAGTACTTC. J is TRBJ2-7 and V is TRBV2; 8 bases are a match to TRBD1. J lost 2 bases, V lost 4 bases, and 4 bases had no gene match. CDR1 and CDR2 from the germline V gene are SNHLY and FYNNEI. This CDR3 has 14 residues.

V gene TRBV19 combines with J gene TRBJ2-1; D possibly corresponds to TRBD2 (6 bases). The V and J ends lost 3 bases and 4 bases respectively, with 13 bases between them. Germline V gene sequence: CDR1 LNHDA, CDR2 SQIVND (reference sequence). The CDR3 runs to 15 residues. Here the CDR3 reads CASSMWGDQYNEQFF. The CDR3 DNA reads TGTGCCAGTAGTATGTGGGGGGACCAATACAATGAGCAGTTCTTC.

This clonotype was detected ten times or more. The rearrangement uses TRBV27 and TRBJ2-7; TRBD2 matches at 9 bases. From germline, CDR1 is MNHEY and CDR2 SMNVEV (reference sequence). The V and J ends lost 6 bases and 3 bases, in that order; junction bases with no gene match: 6. This CDR3 has 14 residues. The CDR3: CASRRSGRNYEQYF. The CDR3 DNA reads as TGTGCCAGCAGACGCAGCGGGAGGAACTACGAGCAGTACTTC.

This clonotype was counted ten times or more. V is TRBV12-3 or TRBV12-4 and J is TRBJ1-4; TRBD1 is a possible D gene (6 bases). Trimming pared 3 bases from V and 7 bases from J, leaving 9 bases between. This CDR3 has 13 residues. CDR3 nucleotides: TGTGCCAGCAGTTTTTCAGGGGTTGAAAAACTGTTTTTT. It encodes CASSFSGVEKLFF.

The gene calls are TRBV10-1 and TRBJ2-3; D possibly uses TRBD1 or TRBD2 (5 bases each). Looked up from germline, CDR1 is WNHNN and CDR2 is SYGVQD (reference sequence). The CDR3 runs 17 residues. Trimming shortened V by 2 bases and J by 0 bases, and 15 bases separated the two germline ends. CDR3 bases: TGCGCCAGCAGTGAGAGAGGTGGGACGGCTAGCACAGATACGCAGTATTTT. This codes for CASSERGGTASTDTQYF.

This clonotype was picked up a small number of times. The chain recombines TRBV20-1 with TRBJ2-1, with D uncertain. Germline V CDR1 and CDR2: DFQATT, SNEGSKA (reference sequence). Trimming shortened V by 7 bases and J by 0 bases, and 7 bases separated the two germline ends. The CDR3 is 12 residues long. CDR3 nucleotide sequence: TGCAGTGTGAGCACCTCCTACAATGAGCAGTTCTTC. Its translation: CSVSTSYNEQFF.

This chain links TRBV11-1 with TRBJ1-4; possibly TRBD1 for D (6 bases). The germline CDR1 and CDR2 sequences are SGHAT and FQDESV (reference sequence). V shed 5 bases and J shed 0 bases, with 19 bases lying between them. CDR3 length: 18 amino acids. The DNA for the CDR3 is TGTGCCAGCAGCCGGGGGGCTTCGGCTACTGCAACTAATGAAAAACTGTTTTTT. Protein: CASSRGASATATNEKLFF. The whole variable domain, remainder taken from reference TRBV11-1 and TRBJ1-4, is EAEVAQSPRYKITEKSQAVAFWCDPISGHATLYWYRQILGQGPELLVQFQDESVVDDSQLPKDRFSAERLKGVDSTLKIQPAELGDSAMYLCASSRGASATATNEKLFFGSGTQLSVL.

Ten or more counts support this clonotype. The V call is TRBV6-2 or TRBV6-3, the J call TRBJ2-7, with D perhaps TRBD1 or TRBD2 (6 bases each). V was pared by 7 bases and J by 0 bases, with 13 bases between. Germline V gene data show CDR1 as MNHEY and CDR2 as SVGEGT. The CDR3 consists of 14 residues. The CDR3 loop reads CASKPQGLSYEQYF. The CDR3 DNA reads as TGTGCCAGCAAACCACAGGGACTCTCCTACGAGCAGTACTTC.

At least ten counts were recorded for this clonotype. The chain employs TRBV12-3 or TRBV12-4 and TRBJ2-3; 9 bases are shared with TRBD2. The CDR3 contains 14 residues. J lost 4 bases, V lost 6 bases, and 5 bases had no gene match. The CDR3 sequence: CASSPGLASDTQYF. The CDR3 DNA is TGTGCCAGCAGCCCGGGACTAGCATCAGATACGCAGTATTTT.

The chain is built from TRBV5-1 and TRBJ2-4; 10 positions match TRBD2. V lost 2 bases to trimming and J lost 8 bases; unmatched junction nucleotides: 7. This CDR3 is 15 amino acids long. CDR1 is SGHRS, CDR2 YFSETQ, per germline. In DNA, the CDR3 is TGCGCCAGCAGCTTAGCGGGGGGGTATGGAGACATTCAGTACTTC. Its translation is CASSLAGGYGDIQYF.

This clonotype was found a few times. The chain carries TRBV28 and TRBJ2-5; D remains ambiguous. This CDR3 comprises 15 residues. Trimming took 5 bases from V and 3 from J, leaving 16 bases between them. CDR1 MDHEN and CDR2 SYDVKM come from the germline V gene. The CDR3 nucleotides read TGTGCCAGCAGTACACCCTTTGGGGTGAAAGAGACCCAGTACTTC. Translated: CASSTPFGVKETQYF.

This clonotype was found many times. The chain couples TRBV12-3 or TRBV12-4 to TRBJ2-5; 9 nucleotides agree with TRBD2. Germline trimming cut 6 bases from V and 5 bases from J; bases unmatched to any gene: 1. The CDR3 loop spans 12 amino acids. The CDR3 sequence: CASSGLAETQYF. CDR3 nucleotides: TGTGCCAGCAGCGGACTAGCGGAGACCCAGTACTTC.

This clonotype was counted ten times or more. The V call is TRBV6-2 or TRBV6-3, the J call TRBJ1-2; tentatively, D is TRBD1 (5 bases). Trimming took 6 bases from V and 8 from J, leaving 22 bases between them. The length of the CDR3 is 15 residues. Per the germline V gene, CDR1 is MNHEY and CDR2 is SVGEGT. CDR3 bases: TGTGCCAGCAGCCACCCTCCGGGACCCATCTTCGGCTACACCTTC. Translated: CASSHPPGPIFGYTF.

This clonotype appeared many times. The CDR3 DNA reads as TGTGCCAGCAGTTTTGACAGGAATAATCAGCCCCAGCATTTT. It yields the protein CASSFDRNNQPQHF. The rearrangement uses TRBV12-3 or TRBV12-4 and TRBJ1-5, with D possibly being TRBD1 (6 bases). This CDR3 has 14 residues. The V gene lost 3 bases and the J gene lost 4 bases, with 10 bases spanning the gap.

This clonotype came up many times. V gene TRBV6-2 or TRBV6-3 combines with J gene TRBJ2-1, with 11 bases that match TRBD2. The CDR3 sequence is 16 residues long. V was clipped by 5 bases and J by 4 bases; unmatched bases: 7. In germline, CDR1 is MNHEY, CDR2 SVGEGT. The CDR3 region is CASSPTLAGGYNEQFF. In DNA, the CDR3 is TGTGCCAGCAGTCCGACCCTAGCGGGAGGTTACAATGAGCAGTTCTTC.

The chain uses TRBV7-9 and TRBJ2-3, with D possibly being TRBD2 (5 bases). This CDR3 is built from 16 residues. Germline CDR1 reads SEHNR; CDR2 reads FQNEAQ (reference sequence). Trimming shortened V by 5 bases and J by 2 bases, and 17 bases separated the two germline ends. The CDR3 spells CASSPSERTITDTQYF. DNA for the CDR3: TGTGCCAGCAGCCCCTCGGAGCGGACGATCACAGATACGCAGTATTTT.

This clonotype was seen only a few times. The J gene is TRBJ2-1, the V gene TRBV30; D possibly uses TRBD1 or TRBD2 (5 bases each). Between the trimmed V and J ends, which lost 1 base and 4 bases, there was a span of 17 bases. The CDR3 sequence is 16 residues long. CDR1 GTSNPN and CDR2 SVGIG come from the germline V gene (reference sequence). DNA for the CDR3: TGTGCCTGGAGTGCACGGAGAGGGACCCTATACAATGAGCAGTTCTTC. It specifies CAWSARRGTLYNEQFF.